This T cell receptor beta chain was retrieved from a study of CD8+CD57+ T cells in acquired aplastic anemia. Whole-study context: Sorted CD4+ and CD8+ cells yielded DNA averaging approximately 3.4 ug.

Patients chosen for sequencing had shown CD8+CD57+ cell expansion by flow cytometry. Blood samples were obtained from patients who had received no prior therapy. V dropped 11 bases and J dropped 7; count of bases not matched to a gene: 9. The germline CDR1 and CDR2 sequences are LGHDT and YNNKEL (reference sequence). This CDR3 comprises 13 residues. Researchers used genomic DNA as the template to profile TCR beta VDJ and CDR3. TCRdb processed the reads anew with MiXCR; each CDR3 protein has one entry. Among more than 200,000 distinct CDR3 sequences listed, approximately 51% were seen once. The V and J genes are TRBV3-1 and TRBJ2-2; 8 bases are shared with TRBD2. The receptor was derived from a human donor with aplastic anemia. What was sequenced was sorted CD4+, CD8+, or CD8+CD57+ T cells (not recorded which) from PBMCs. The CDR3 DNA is TGTGCCTCCGGGACTAGGGCTGGCGGGGAGCTGTTTTTT. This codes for CASGTRAGGELFF.